This is a list of T cell receptor beta chains from one sample in a study of early T cells in non-severe SARS-CoV-2 infection. TCRdb re-analysed the 5' RACE reads in MiXCR, keeping a single row per CDR3 protein. The data contain under 60,000 distinct CDR3 sequences, about a tenth of them seen just once; the ten biggest clones take up around 21%. The specimen sequenced was whole blood. These receptors were obtained from an adult who was a healthcare worker with PCR-confirmed SARS-CoV-2 infection or an uninfected control (not recorded which). The CDR3 runs from the conserved cysteine through the conserved F or W. Each record gives: J gene, V gene, D gene, clone size, CDR3 DNA, CDR3 protein. A D gene is named only where the DNA matches it firmly. The size field is filled for only some rows; it gives once, few, many or a size class.

J gene: TRBJ1-5
V gene: TRBV5-1
D gene: TRBD1
clone size: NA
CDR3 DNA: TGCGCCAGCAGCATAGGACAGGGCGGTCAGCCCCAGCATTTT
CDR3 protein: CASSIGQGGQPQHF

J gene: TRBJ2-1
V gene: TRBV20-1
D gene: TRBD2
clone size: many
CDR3 DNA: TGCAGTGCTAGAGAGACTAGCGTCTTCACCAATGAGCAGTTCTTC
CDR3 protein: CSARETSVFTNEQFF

J gene: TRBJ2-5
V gene: TRBV3-1
D gene: NA
clone size: NA
CDR3 DNA: TGTGCCAGCAGCCAAGTCGGGGAGACCCAGTACTTC
CDR3 protein: CASSQVGETQYF

J gene: TRBJ2-2
V gene: TRBV2
D gene: NA
clone size: NA
CDR3 DNA: TGTGCCAGCAGACTTAGCGGGGAGCTGTTTTTT
CDR3 protein: CASRLSGELFF

J gene: TRBJ1-2
V gene: TRBV27
D gene: NA
clone size: many
CDR3 DNA: TGTGCCAGCAGTCCCACCCCCGCACGGCTCTATGGCTACACCTTC
CDR3 protein: CASSPTPARLYGYTF

J gene: TRBJ2-2
V gene: TRBV7-9
D gene: NA
clone size: few
CDR3 DNA: TGTGCCAGCAACGTCGGGGAGCTGTTTTTT
CDR3 protein: CASNVGELFF

J gene: TRBJ1-1
V gene: TRBV5-1
D gene: NA
clone size: many
CDR3 DNA: TGCGCCAGCAGCTTGTGGGACATGAACACTGAAGCTTTCTTT
CDR3 protein: CASSLWDMNTEAFF

J gene: TRBJ1-4
V gene: TRBV30
D gene: TRBD1
clone size: few
CDR3 DNA: TGTGCCTGGAGGGACAGGAAGAATGAAAAACTGTTTTTT
CDR3 protein: CAWRDRKNEKLFF

J gene: TRBJ1-1
V gene: TRBV28
D gene: TRBD1
clone size: NA
CDR3 DNA: TGTGCCAGCAGCTTTACAGGGGTACCTCTAAACACTGAAGCTTTCTTT
CDR3 protein: CASSFTGVPLNTEAFF

J gene: TRBJ1-2
V gene: TRBV12-3/TRBV12-4
D gene: TRBD1
clone size: few
CDR3 DNA: TGTGCCAGCAGCCCGGGGGGAGGGGGCGCCTCTGGCTACACCTTC
CDR3 protein: CASSPGGGGASGYTF

J gene: TRBJ2-7
V gene: TRBV4-2
D gene: NA
clone size: few
CDR3 DNA: TGTGCCAGCAGCCAAGATAGAAAGGGCTCCGTTTACGAGCAGTACTTC
CDR3 protein: CASSQDRKGSVYEQYF

J gene: TRBJ2-2
V gene: TRBV11-3
D gene: NA
clone size: NA
CDR3 DNA: TGTGCCAGCAGCTTAGAGGACGGGGAGCTGTTTTTT
CDR3 protein: CASSLEDGELFF

J gene: TRBJ2-2
V gene: TRBV11-3
D gene: TRBD2
clone size: few
CDR3 DNA: TGTGCCAGCAGTTTGACTAGCGGGGGGCCTGGCACCGGGGAGCTGTTTTTT
CDR3 protein: CASSLTSGGPGTGELFF

J gene: TRBJ2-1
V gene: TRBV3-1
D gene: NA
clone size: NA
CDR3 DNA: TGTGCCAGCAGCCAAGGCGGCCGGTGGCAGTTCTTC
CDR3 protein: CASSQGGRWQFF

J gene: TRBJ2-1
V gene: TRBV7-9
D gene: TRBD2
clone size: few
CDR3 DNA: TGTGCCAGCAGCCTTATAGCGGGGGGCCTGGGTGAGCAGTTCTTC
CDR3 protein: CASSLIAGGLGEQFF

J gene: TRBJ2-7
V gene: TRBV6-6
D gene: TRBD2
clone size: few
CDR3 DNA: TGTGCCAGCAGTTACCGGGACTATCAATACGAGCAGTACTTC
CDR3 protein: CASSYRDYQYEQYF

J gene: TRBJ2-7
V gene: TRBV20-1
D gene: NA
clone size: NA
CDR3 DNA: TGCAGTGCTAGGGTAGGGAATTCCTACGAGCAGTACTTC
CDR3 protein: CSARVGNSYEQYF

J gene: TRBJ1-1
V gene: TRBV30
D gene: NA
clone size: NA
CDR3 DNA: TGTGCCTGGAGTGGTAGGGCTGAAGCTTTCTTT
CDR3 protein: CAWSGRAEAFF

J gene: TRBJ2-7
V gene: TRBV29-1
D gene: NA
clone size: many
CDR3 DNA: TGCAGCGTTCGGCGGACAGCAACCTACGAGCAGTACTTC
CDR3 protein: CSVRRTATYEQYF

J gene: TRBJ1-1
V gene: TRBV2
D gene: NA
clone size: many
CDR3 DNA: TGTGCCAGCAGTCTCTCCACGAACACTGAAGCTTTCTTT
CDR3 protein: CASSLSTNTEAFF

J gene: TRBJ2-5
V gene: TRBV4-2
D gene: TRBD2
clone size: few
CDR3 DNA: TGTGCCAGCAGCCAAGAGGCTAGCGGGCTGGAGGAGACCCAGTACTTC
CDR3 protein: CASSQEASGLEETQYF

J gene: TRBJ2-6
V gene: TRBV3-1
D gene: NA
clone size: many
CDR3 DNA: TGTGCCAGCAGCCTCCCAGGCTCTGGGGCCAACGTCCTGACTTTC
CDR3 protein: CASSLPGSGANVLTF

J gene: TRBJ1-1
V gene: TRBV20-1
D gene: NA
clone size: many
CDR3 DNA: TGCAGTGCTAGGGGTGACGCGGCGGGCACTGAAGCTTTCTTT
CDR3 protein: CSARGDAAGTEAFF

J gene: TRBJ1-5
V gene: TRBV19
D gene: NA
clone size: many
CDR3 DNA: TGTGCCAGTACCCTCCAAAGAGGGACGGATCAGCCCCAGCATTTT
CDR3 protein: CASTLQRGTDQPQHF

J gene: TRBJ1-2
V gene: TRBV6-2/TRBV6-3
D gene: NA
clone size: few
CDR3 DNA: TGTGCCAGCAGTTACCTGACGGGTCTAACTTATGGCTACACCTTC
CDR3 protein: CASSYLTGLTYGYTF

J gene: TRBJ2-7
V gene: TRBV7-3
D gene: TRBD2
clone size: NA
CDR3 DNA: TGTGCCAGCAGCCCGGCCCCTAGCGGGGGGCTATCCTACGAGCAGTACTTC
CDR3 protein: CASSPAPSGGLSYEQYF

J gene: TRBJ2-7
V gene: TRBV20-1
D gene: NA
clone size: NA
CDR3 DNA: TGCAGTGCTAGATCCAGGGACAACACCTACGAGCAGTACTTC
CDR3 protein: CSARSRDNTYEQYF

J gene: TRBJ2-5
V gene: TRBV15
D gene: NA
clone size: many
CDR3 DNA: TGTGCCACCAGCAGAGATTCACGGGGGGCGTTTGGGACCCAGTACTTC
CDR3 protein: CATSRDSRGAFGTQYF

J gene: TRBJ2-2
V gene: TRBV7-3
D gene: NA
clone size: many
CDR3 DNA: TGTGCCAGCAGCCTAGAACAGAACACCGGGGAGCTGTTTTTT
CDR3 protein: CASSLEQNTGELFF

J gene: TRBJ1-2
V gene: TRBV7-3
D gene: NA
clone size: many
CDR3 DNA: TGTGCCAGCAGTGGCCTTTTCACCTTC
CDR3 protein: CASSGLFTF

J gene: TRBJ2-7
V gene: TRBV12-3/TRBV12-4
D gene: NA
clone size: NA
CDR3 DNA: TGTGCCAGCAGTTTCGGGCTCCGGGGGCAGTACTTC
CDR3 protein: CASSFGLRGQYF

J gene: TRBJ1-5
V gene: TRBV3-1
D gene: NA
clone size: many
CDR3 DNA: TGTGCCAGCAGCCAAGCGGGGACGGGGGGCAATCAGCCCCAGCATTTT
CDR3 protein: CASSQAGTGGNQPQHF

J gene: TRBJ2-3
V gene: TRBV9
D gene: TRBD2
clone size: NA
CDR3 DNA: TGTGCCAGCAGCGGGACTAGCCGGAGCACAGATACGCAGTATTTT
CDR3 protein: CASSGTSRSTDTQYF

J gene: TRBJ1-1
V gene: TRBV13
D gene: NA
clone size: few
CDR3 DNA: TGTGCCAGCAGCGAGACTTTAAACACTGAAGTTTTCTTT
CDR3 protein: CASSETLNTEVFF

J gene: TRBJ1-4
V gene: TRBV6-6
D gene: TRBD1
clone size: NA
CDR3 DNA: TGTGCCAGCAGTTACTCAGAGGGGGCGGGAGAAAAACTGTTTTTT
CDR3 protein: CASSYSEGAGEKLFF

J gene: TRBJ2-5
V gene: TRBV7-3
D gene: NA
clone size: few
CDR3 DNA: TGTGCCAGCAGCTTAATGATAGGGCCCCAAGAGACCCAGTACTTC
CDR3 protein: CASSLMIGPQETQYF

J gene: TRBJ2-5
V gene: TRBV7-2
D gene: TRBD2
clone size: few
CDR3 DNA: TGTGCCAGCAGCTTCAATAGCGGGGTAGAGACCCAGTACTTC
CDR3 protein: CASSFNSGVETQYF

J gene: TRBJ2-6
V gene: TRBV12-3/TRBV12-4
D gene: TRBD1
clone size: few
CDR3 DNA: TGTGCCAGCAGTCCCGGACAGGGGGCGCAAGGGGCCAACGTCCTGACTTTC
CDR3 protein: CASSPGQGAQGANVLTF

J gene: TRBJ2-5
V gene: TRBV29-1
D gene: NA
clone size: few
CDR3 DNA: TGCAGCGCTAGGGTCCAAGGAGCGGCCCAGTACTTC
CDR3 protein: CSARVQGAAQYF

J gene: TRBJ2-6
V gene: TRBV5-1
D gene: NA
clone size: NA
CDR3 DNA: TGCGCCAGCAGGGAGGGCTCTGGGGCCAACGTCCTGACTTTC
CDR3 protein: CASREGSGANVLTF

J gene: TRBJ2-3
V gene: TRBV5-8
D gene: NA
clone size: NA
CDR3 DNA: TGTGCCAGCAGCTTGGGACACCCCACAGATACGCAGTATTTT
CDR3 protein: CASSLGHPTDTQYF

J gene: TRBJ1-1
V gene: TRBV18
D gene: NA
clone size: many
CDR3 DNA: TGTGCCAGCAAACTCGAATACGCCGGGTCAGGGGACGCTGAAGCTTTCTTT
CDR3 protein: CASKLEYAGSGDAEAFF

J gene: TRBJ1-2
V gene: TRBV3-1
D gene: TRBD1
clone size: many
CDR3 DNA: TGTGCCAGCAGCCATCTGACAGGGCTTGGCTACACCTTC
CDR3 protein: CASSHLTGLGYTF

J gene: TRBJ1-3
V gene: TRBV7-2
D gene: NA
clone size: NA
CDR3 DNA: TGTGCCAGCAGCTCGGGACTTAACTCTGGAAACACCATATATTTT
CDR3 protein: CASSSGLNSGNTIYF

J gene: TRBJ1-2
V gene: TRBV3-1
D gene: NA
clone size: many
CDR3 DNA: TGTGCCAGCAGCGCCCGAGGGCCCGCCAATGGCTACACCTTC
CDR3 protein: CASSARGPANGYTF

J gene: TRBJ1-4
V gene: TRBV6-1
D gene: TRBD1
clone size: many
CDR3 DNA: TGTGCCAGCAGGAAGTGGGACAGTCAGGAAAAACTGTTTTTT
CDR3 protein: CASRKWDSQEKLFF

J gene: TRBJ1-2
V gene: TRBV29-1
D gene: NA
clone size: few
CDR3 DNA: TGCAGCGTTCGGGGAGAGTTTGACGGCTACACCTTC
CDR3 protein: CSVRGEFDGYTF

J gene: TRBJ1-2
V gene: TRBV10-3
D gene: NA
clone size: many
CDR3 DNA: TGTGCCATCAGTGAGCAGGTAGCCTATGGCTACACCTTC
CDR3 protein: CAISEQVAYGYTF

J gene: TRBJ1-1
V gene: TRBV11-2
D gene: NA
clone size: few
CDR3 DNA: TGTGCCAGCAGCTTAGTGTCGGGGGACACTGAAGCTTTCTTT
CDR3 protein: CASSLVSGDTEAFF

J gene: TRBJ2-3
V gene: TRBV30
D gene: TRBD2
clone size: few
CDR3 DNA: TGTGCCTGGTATAGCGGGGACTTTACAGATACGCAGTATTTT
CDR3 protein: CAWYSGDFTDTQYF

J gene: TRBJ2-3
V gene: TRBV20-1
D gene: NA
clone size: many
CDR3 DNA: TGCAGTGCTACCCGGACAGTTAGAGATACGCAGTATTTT
CDR3 protein: CSATRTVRDTQYF

J gene: TRBJ1-5
V gene: TRBV19
D gene: NA
clone size: few
CDR3 DNA: TGTGCTCTTGGGGGCAACAGCAATCAGCCCCAGCATTTT
CDR3 protein: CALGGNSNQPQHF

J gene: TRBJ1-5
V gene: TRBV29-1
D gene: NA
clone size: few
CDR3 DNA: TGCAGCGTTGGTGAGAATAGCAATCAGCCCCAGCATTTT
CDR3 protein: CSVGENSNQPQHF

J gene: TRBJ1-1
V gene: TRBV7-7
D gene: NA
clone size: few
CDR3 DNA: TGTGCCAGCAGCGCGAGTTTGGACACTGAAGCTTTCTTT
CDR3 protein: CASSASLDTEAFF

J gene: TRBJ1-6
V gene: TRBV2
D gene: NA
clone size: few
CDR3 DNA: TGTGCCAGCAGTCTCGGCGACGGGCTAAATTCACCCCTCCACTTT
CDR3 protein: CASSLGDGLNSPLHF

J gene: TRBJ2-1
V gene: TRBV3-1
D gene: TRBD1
clone size: many
CDR3 DNA: TGTGCCAGCAGCCGCACGGACAGGGGGGGCAATGAGCAGTTCTTC
CDR3 protein: CASSRTDRGGNEQFF

J gene: TRBJ1-1
V gene: TRBV7-9
D gene: NA
clone size: many
CDR3 DNA: TGTGCCAGCAGCTTGAGTGACACTGAAGCTTTCTTT
CDR3 protein: CASSLSDTEAFF

J gene: TRBJ1-1
V gene: TRBV7-9
D gene: NA
clone size: NA
CDR3 DNA: TGTGCCAGCAGCACCGGAGAATGGACTGAAGCTTTCTTT
CDR3 protein: CASSTGEWTEAFF

J gene: TRBJ1-1
V gene: TRBV6-2/TRBV6-3
D gene: TRBD1
clone size: few
CDR3 DNA: TGTGCCAGCAAAAGACAGGGGAACACTGAAGCTTTCTTT
CDR3 protein: CASKRQGNTEAFF

J gene: TRBJ2-5
V gene: TRBV7-9
D gene: NA
clone size: few
CDR3 DNA: TGTGCCAGCAGCTTCCGGGGGCTAGGGACCCAGTACTTC
CDR3 protein: CASSFRGLGTQYF